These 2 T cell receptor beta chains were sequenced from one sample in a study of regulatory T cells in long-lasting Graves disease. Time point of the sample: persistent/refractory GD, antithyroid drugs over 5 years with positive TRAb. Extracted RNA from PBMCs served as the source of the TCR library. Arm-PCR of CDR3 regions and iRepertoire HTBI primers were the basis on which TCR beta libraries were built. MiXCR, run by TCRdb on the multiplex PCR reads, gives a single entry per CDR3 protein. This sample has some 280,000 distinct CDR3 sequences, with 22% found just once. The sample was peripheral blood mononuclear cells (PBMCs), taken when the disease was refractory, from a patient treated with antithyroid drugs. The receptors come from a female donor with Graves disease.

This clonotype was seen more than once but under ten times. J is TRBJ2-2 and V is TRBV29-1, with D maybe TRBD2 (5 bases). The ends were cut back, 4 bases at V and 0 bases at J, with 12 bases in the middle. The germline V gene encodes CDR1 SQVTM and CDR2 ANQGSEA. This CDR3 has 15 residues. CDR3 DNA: TGCAGCGTTGGGGGAGAGGCGACGAACACCGGGGAGCTGTTTTTT. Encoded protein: CSVGGEATNTGELFF.

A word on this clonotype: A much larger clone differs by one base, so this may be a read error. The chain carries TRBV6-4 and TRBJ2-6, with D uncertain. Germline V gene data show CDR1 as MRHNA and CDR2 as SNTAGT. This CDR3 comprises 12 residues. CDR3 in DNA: TGTGCCGGCAGGTCTGGGGCCAACGTCCTGACTTTC. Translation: CAGRSGANVLTF.